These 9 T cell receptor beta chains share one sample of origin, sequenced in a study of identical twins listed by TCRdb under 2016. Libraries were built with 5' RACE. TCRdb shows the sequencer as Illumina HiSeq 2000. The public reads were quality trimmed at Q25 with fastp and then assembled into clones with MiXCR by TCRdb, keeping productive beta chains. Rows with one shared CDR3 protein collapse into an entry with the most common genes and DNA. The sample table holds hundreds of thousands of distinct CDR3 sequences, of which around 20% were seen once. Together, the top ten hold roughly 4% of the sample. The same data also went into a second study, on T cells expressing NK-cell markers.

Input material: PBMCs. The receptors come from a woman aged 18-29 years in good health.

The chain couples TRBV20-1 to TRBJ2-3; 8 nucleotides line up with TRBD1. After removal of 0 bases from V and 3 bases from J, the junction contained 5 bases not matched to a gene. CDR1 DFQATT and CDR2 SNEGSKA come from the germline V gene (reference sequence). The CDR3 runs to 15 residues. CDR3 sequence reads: CSARDLRTGTDTQYF. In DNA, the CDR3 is TGCAGTGCTAGAGATCTAAGGACAGGGACAGATACGCAGTATTTT.

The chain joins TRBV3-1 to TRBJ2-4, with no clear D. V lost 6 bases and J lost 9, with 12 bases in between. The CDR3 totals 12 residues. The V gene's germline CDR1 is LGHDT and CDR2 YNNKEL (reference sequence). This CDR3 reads CASSLPDGIQYF. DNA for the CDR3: TGTGCCAGCAGTCTCCCGGATGGCATTCAGTACTTC.

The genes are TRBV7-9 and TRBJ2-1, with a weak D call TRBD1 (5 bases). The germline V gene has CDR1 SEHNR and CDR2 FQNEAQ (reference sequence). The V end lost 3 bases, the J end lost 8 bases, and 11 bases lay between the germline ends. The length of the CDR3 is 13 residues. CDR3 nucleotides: TGTGCCAGCAGCTTCGGACACTCCTATGAGCAGTTCTTC. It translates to CASSFGHSYEQFF.

CDR3: CASSLAFRGSYEQYF. In DNA, the CDR3 is TGCGCCAGCAGCTTGGCCTTCCGGGGGTCCTACGAGCAGTACTTC. The V and J genes are TRBV5-1 and TRBJ2-7; the D gene is possibly TRBD2 (6 bases). Trimming removed 0 bases from V and 1 base from J, with 11 bases in between. The CDR3 extends over 15 amino acids. Germline loops: CDR1 SGHRS, CDR2 YFSETQ. The full variable domain, with the rest looked up from reference TRBV5-1 and TRBJ2-7, is KAGVTQTPRYLIKTRGQQVTLSCSPISGHRSVSWYQQTPGQGLQFLFEYFSETQRNKGNFPGRFSGRQFSNSRSEMNVSTLELGDSALYLCASSLAFRGSYEQYFGPGTRLTVT.

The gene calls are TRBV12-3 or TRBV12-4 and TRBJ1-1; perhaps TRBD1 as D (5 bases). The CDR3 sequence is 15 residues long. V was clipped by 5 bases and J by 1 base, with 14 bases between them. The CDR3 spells CASSLRPGANTEAFF. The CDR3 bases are TGTGCCAGCAGTCTCCGACCTGGGGCGAACACTGAAGCTTTCTTT.

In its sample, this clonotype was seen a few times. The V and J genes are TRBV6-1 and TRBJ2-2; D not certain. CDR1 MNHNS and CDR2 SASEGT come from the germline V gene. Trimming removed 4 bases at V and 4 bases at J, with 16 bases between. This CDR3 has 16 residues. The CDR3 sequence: CASSARFQQSTGELFF. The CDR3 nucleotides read TGTGCCAGCAGTGCGCGGTTCCAACAGAGCACCGGGGAGCTGTTTTTT.

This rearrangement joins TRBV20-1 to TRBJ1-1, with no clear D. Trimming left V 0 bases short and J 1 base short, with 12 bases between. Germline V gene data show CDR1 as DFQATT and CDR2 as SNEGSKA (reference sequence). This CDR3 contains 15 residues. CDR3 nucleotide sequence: TGCAGTGCTAGAGATAAGCGGGTTACGAACACTGAAGCTTTCTTT. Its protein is CSARDKRVTNTEAFF.

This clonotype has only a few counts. The CDR3 sequence is CASSLGFKGTYEQYF. In DNA form, the CDR3 reads TGTGCCAGCAGTTTAGGGTTTAAGGGAACGTACGAGCAGTACTTC. The chain combines TRBV12-3 or TRBV12-4 with TRBJ2-7; no definite D call. The V gene lost 1 base and the J gene lost 4 bases, with 14 bases spanning the gap. The CDR3 has 15 residues.

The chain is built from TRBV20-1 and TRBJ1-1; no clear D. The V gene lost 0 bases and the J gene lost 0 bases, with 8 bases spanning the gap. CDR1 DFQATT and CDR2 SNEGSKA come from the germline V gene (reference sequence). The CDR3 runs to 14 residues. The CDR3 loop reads CSARDRHLNTEAFF. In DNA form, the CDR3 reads TGCAGTGCTAGAGATCGCCACTTGAACACTGAAGCTTTCTTT.